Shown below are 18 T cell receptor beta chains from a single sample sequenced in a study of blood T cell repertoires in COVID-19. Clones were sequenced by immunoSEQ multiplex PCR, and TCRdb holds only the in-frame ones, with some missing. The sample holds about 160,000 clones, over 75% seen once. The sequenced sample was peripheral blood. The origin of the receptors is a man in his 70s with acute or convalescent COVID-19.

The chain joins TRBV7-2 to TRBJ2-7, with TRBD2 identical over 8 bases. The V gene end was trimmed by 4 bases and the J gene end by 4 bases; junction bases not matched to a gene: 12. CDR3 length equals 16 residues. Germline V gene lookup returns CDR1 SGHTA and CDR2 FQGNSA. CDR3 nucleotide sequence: TGTGCCAGCAGCTCCCCTGGTAGCGGGGATTCGTACGAGCAGTACTTC. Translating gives CASSSPGSGDSYEQYF.

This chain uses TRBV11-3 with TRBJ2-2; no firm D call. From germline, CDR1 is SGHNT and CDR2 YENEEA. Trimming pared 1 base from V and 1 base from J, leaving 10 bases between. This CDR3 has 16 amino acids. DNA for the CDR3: TGTGCCAGCAGCTTAGGGTGGTCAGAGAACACCGGGGAGCTGTTTTTT. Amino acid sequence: CASSLGWSENTGELFF.

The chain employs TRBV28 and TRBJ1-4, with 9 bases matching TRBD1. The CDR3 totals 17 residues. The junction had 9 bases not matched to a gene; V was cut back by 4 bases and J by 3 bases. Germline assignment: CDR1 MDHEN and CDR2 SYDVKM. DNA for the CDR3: TGTGCCAGCAGTTCACCGGGACAGGGCCCCTCTAATGAAAAACTGTTTTTT. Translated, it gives CASSSPGQGPSNEKLFF.

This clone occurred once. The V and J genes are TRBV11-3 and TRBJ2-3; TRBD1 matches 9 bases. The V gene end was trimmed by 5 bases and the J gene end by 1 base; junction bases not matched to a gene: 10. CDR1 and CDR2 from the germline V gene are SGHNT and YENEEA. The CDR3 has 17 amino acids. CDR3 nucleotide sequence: TGTGCCAGCAGCGCCCATCGGACAGGGGCACGCACAGATACGCAGTATTTT. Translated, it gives CASSAHRTGARTDTQYF.

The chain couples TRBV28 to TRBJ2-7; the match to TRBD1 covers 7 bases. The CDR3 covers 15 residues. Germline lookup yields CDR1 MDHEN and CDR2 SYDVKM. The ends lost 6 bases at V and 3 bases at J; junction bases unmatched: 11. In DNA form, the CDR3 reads TGTGCCAGCAGCTTCGACAGGGAAGGGCACTACGAGCAGTACTTC. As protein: CASSFDREGHYEQYF.

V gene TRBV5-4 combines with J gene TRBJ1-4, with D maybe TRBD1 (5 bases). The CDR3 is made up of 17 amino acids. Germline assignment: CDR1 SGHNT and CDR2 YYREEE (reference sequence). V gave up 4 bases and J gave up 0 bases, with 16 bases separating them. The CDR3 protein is CASSPGNCRATNEKLFF. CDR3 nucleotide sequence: TGTGCCAGCAGCCCAGGAAACTGCAGGGCAACTAATGAAAAACTGTTTTTT.

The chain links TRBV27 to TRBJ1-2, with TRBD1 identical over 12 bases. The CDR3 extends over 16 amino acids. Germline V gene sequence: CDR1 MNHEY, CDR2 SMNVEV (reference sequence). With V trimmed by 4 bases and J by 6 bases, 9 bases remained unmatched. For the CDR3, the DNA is TGTGCCAGCAGTTCTTACCCCGGGACAGGGGGCCATGGCTACACCTTC. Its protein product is CASSSYPGTGGHGYTF.

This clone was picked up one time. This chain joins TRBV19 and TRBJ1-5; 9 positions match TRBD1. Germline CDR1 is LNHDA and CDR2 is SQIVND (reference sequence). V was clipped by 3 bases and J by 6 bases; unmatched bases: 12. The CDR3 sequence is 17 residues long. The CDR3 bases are TGTGCCAGTAGTATCCCTCCCTCGGGACAGGGAGGTCAGCCCCAGCATTTT. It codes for CASSIPPSGQGGQPQHF. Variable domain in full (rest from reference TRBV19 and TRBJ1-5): DGGITQSPKYLFRKEGQNVTLSCEQNLNHDAMYWYRQDPGQGLRLIYYSQIVNDFQKGDIAEGYSVSREKKESFPLTVTSAQKNPTAFYLCASSIPPSGQGGQPQHFGDGTRLSIL.

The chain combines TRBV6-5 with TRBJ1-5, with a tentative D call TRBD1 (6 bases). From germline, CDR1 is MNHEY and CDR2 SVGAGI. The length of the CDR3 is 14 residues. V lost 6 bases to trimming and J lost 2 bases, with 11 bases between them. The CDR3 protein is CASSIRGGNQPQHF. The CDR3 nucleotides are TGTGCCAGCAGCATCAGGGGAGGCAATCAGCCCCAGCATTTT.

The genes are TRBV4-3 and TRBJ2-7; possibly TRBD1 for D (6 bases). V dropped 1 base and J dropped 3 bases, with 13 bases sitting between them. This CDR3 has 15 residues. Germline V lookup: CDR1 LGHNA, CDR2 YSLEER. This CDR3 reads CASSQGPQGLYEQYF. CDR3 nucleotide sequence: TGCGCCAGCAGCCAAGGTCCACAGGGCCTCTACGAGCAGTACTTC.

DNA for the CDR3: TGCGCCAGCAGCCTACTACAGGGGGCGTCCTACGAGCAGTACTTC. Protein sequence: CASSLLQGASYEQYF. This chain links TRBV5-1 with TRBJ2-7; 9 bases are shared with TRBD1. The CDR3 is made up of 15 amino acids. Germline CDR1 is SGHRS and CDR2 is YFSETQ. V was pared by 4 bases and J by 1 base, with 6 bases of the junction left unmatched.

The CDR3 DNA is TGTGCCAGTAGTTATTCGGTTTATGGGAGCGGGTACTCCAATGAGCAGTTCTTC. Its protein is CASSYSVYGSGYSNEQFF. The chain carries TRBV19 and TRBJ2-1, with D possibly TRBD2 on 6 matching bases. Germline V gives CDR1 LNHDA, CDR2 SQIVND (reference sequence). The CDR3 runs to 18 residues. The V gene lost 5 bases and the J gene lost 6 bases, with 26 bases spanning the gap.

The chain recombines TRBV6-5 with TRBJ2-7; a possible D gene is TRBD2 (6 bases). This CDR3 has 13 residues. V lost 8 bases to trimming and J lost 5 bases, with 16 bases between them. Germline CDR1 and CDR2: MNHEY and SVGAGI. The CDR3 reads CASRFGTVNEQYF. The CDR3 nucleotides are TGTGCCAGCCGTTTCGGGACTGTCAACGAGCAGTACTTC.

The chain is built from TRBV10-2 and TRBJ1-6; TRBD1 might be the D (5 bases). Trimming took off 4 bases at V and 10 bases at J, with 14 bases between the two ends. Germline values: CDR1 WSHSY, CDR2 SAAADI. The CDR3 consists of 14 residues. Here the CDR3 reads CASSVGGGGSPLHF. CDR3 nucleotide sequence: TGCGCCAGCAGTGTAGGTGGGGGAGGATCACCCCTCCACTTT.

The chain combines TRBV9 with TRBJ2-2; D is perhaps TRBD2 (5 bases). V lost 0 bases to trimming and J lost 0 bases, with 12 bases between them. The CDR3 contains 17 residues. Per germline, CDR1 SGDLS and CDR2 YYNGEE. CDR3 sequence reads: CASSVESLATNTGELFF. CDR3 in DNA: TGTGCCAGCAGCGTAGAGTCGCTAGCCACGAACACCGGGGAGCTGTTTTTT.

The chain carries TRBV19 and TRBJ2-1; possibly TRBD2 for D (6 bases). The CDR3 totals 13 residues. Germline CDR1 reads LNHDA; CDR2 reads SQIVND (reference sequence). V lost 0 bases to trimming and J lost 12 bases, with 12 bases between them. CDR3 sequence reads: CASSIEPGELQFF. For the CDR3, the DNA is TGTGCCAGTAGTATAGAGCCGGGAGAATTGCAGTTCTTC. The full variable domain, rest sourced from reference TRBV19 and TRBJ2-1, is DGGITQSPKYLFRKEGQNVTLSCEQNLNHDAMYWYRQDPGQGLRLIYYSQIVNDFQKGDIAEGYSVSREKKESFPLTVTSAQKNPTAFYLCASSIEPGELQFFGPGTRLTVL.

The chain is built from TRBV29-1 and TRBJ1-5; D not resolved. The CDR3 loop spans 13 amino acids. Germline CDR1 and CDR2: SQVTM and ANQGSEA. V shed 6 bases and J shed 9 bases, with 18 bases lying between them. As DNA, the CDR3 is TGCAGCGTGCGGTCTGAGCGGAGTGGGCCCCAGCATTTT. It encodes CSVRSERSGPQHF.

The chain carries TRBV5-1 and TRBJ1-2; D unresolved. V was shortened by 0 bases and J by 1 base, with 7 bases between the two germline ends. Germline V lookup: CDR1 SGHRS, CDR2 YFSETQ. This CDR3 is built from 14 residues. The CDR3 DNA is TGCGCCAGCAGCTTGGACGGGGATAACTATGGCTACACCTTC. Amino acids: CASSLDGDNYGYTF.